The 5 T cell receptor beta chains below come from one sample, sequenced in a study of cytomegalovirus exposure and HLA in healthy donors. PCR involved 60 Vbeta and 13 Jbeta primers. Clones were read by immunoSEQ multiplex PCR, and TCRdb kept only the in-frame ones, dropping some. Found here are about 200,000 clones, more than 85% of them singletons; the top ten hold about 1.7%. Input material: PBMCs. The receptors come from a woman aged 18-30 years in good health and CMV-seronegative.

V gene TRBV4-3 combines with J gene TRBJ2-1; TRBD2 aligns across 8 bases. CDR3 length equals 16 residues. J gave up 6 bases and V 0 bases, and 7 bases lay outside the gene matches. Germline V gene lookup returns CDR1 LGHNA and CDR2 YSLEER. The CDR3 DNA reads TGCGCCAGCAGCCAAGATCGGTGGACTAGCCCCAATGAGCAGTTCTTC. This translates into CASSQDRWTSPNEQFF.

This clone was seen more than once but under ten times. The V and J genes are TRBV6-6 and TRBJ1-4; 7 bases agree with TRBD1. Germline lookup yields CDR1 MNHNY and CDR2 SVGAGI (reference sequence). The CDR3 is 15 amino acids. J gave up 4 bases and V 7 bases, and 9 bases lay outside the gene matches. CDR3 coding DNA: TGTGCCAGCAAGAAAACAGGGGTCAGTAATGAAAAACTGTTTTTT. It codes for CASKKTGVSNEKLFF.

V is TRBV20-1 and J is TRBJ1-2; D perhaps matches TRBD1 (6 bases). CDR3 length: 11 amino acids. V lost 4 bases to trimming and J lost 7 bases, with 10 bases between them. Germline V gene lookup returns CDR1 DFQATT and CDR2 SNEGSKA (reference sequence). This CDR3 is CSAIRGGGYTF. CDR3 bases: TGCAGTGCTATAAGAGGGGGTGGCTACACCTTC.

V and J are TRBV5-4 and TRBJ2-2; D gene unclear. This CDR3 is built from 15 residues. Germline-derived CDR1 and CDR2 are SGHNT and YYREEE (reference sequence). The V and J ends lost 0 bases and 3 bases respectively, with 9 bases between them. CDR3 residues: CASSLGRSDTGELFF. In DNA form, the CDR3 reads TGTGCCAGCAGCTTGGGGAGATCCGACACCGGGGAGCTGTTTTTT.

This sequence joins TRBV5-6 and TRBJ2-5; the D gene is possibly TRBD1 (6 bases). V lost 1 base to trimming and J lost 3 bases, with 13 bases between them. The CDR3 spans 15 residues. In germline, CDR1 is SGHDT, CDR2 YYEEEE. CDR3 protein: CASSLTGRMEETQYF. The CDR3 DNA is TGTGCCAGCAGCTTGACAGGGCGCATGGAAGAGACCCAGTACTTC.